This T cell receptor beta chain was sequenced for a study of shared clonotypes between healthy human individuals. Sequencing used immunoSEQ multiplex PCR; TCRdb keeps in-frame clones, though not all of them. Of 2,500,000 or so clones listed, 90% to 95% were seen once; the top ten hold 0.36%. Germline values: CDR1 LNHDA, CDR2 SQIVND (reference sequence). The CDR3 totals 15 residues. Trimming took 3 bases from V and 4 from J, leaving 15 bases between them. Input material: naive CD4+ T cells from PBMCs. Subset: CD45RA+ positively selected. The receptor was isolated from a man aged 18 to 30 in good health. Some clones in this sample may be carry-over from other donors' samples. This chain joins TRBV19 and TRBJ1-2; maybe TRBD1 (5 bases). CDR3 DNA sequence: TGTGCCAGTAGTATGAGTTTGGGGGAGAGCTATGGCTACACCTTC. This codes for CASSMSLGESYGYTF.